These 25 T cell receptor beta chains came from one sample sequenced in a study of blood T cell repertoires in COVID-19 (dated by TCRdb to the early 2020s). Library preparation employed the immunoSEQ multiplex PCR assay. The table comes from immuneACCESS by way of TCRdb, which keeps in-frame sequences with V and J called. Part of the clones is missing from these tables; in studies checked, under half for an unresolved V gene and the rest for unknown reasons. This sample lists roughly 200,000 clones; roughly 90% were detected once. The ten largest clones add up to approximately 4.8% of the sample. The sample was PBMCs or T cells enriched from blood (not recorded which). These receptors were taken from a woman aged 25 to 39 who had been exposed to COVID-19.

This chain joins TRBV9 and TRBJ1-6, with 8 bases that match TRBD1. Germline CDR1 SGDLS, CDR2 YYNGEE. The V segment lost 2 bases and the J segment 6 bases; nucleotides outside the gene matches: 1. The CDR3 has 14 residues. This CDR3 is CASSVGQGNSPLHF. In DNA, the CDR3 is TGTGCCAGCAGCGTCGGACAGGGTAATTCACCCCTCCACTTT.

For the CDR3, the DNA is TGTGCCAGCAGGTTGGGACATAGCTATGGCTACACCTTC. Its protein product is CASRLGHSYGYTF. The genes are TRBV2 and TRBJ1-2; D is possibly TRBD1 (6 bases). Trimming removed 6 bases from V and 4 bases from J, with 12 bases in between. This CDR3 has 13 amino acids. CDR1 SNHLY and CDR2 FYNNEI come from the germline V gene.

There are a few counts of this clone. J is TRBJ1-1 and V is TRBV19; D uncertain. The CDR3 length is 14 residues. In germline, CDR1 is LNHDA, CDR2 SQIVND (reference sequence). V lost 3 bases to trimming and J lost 0 bases, with 8 bases between them. CDR3 in DNA: TGTGCCAGTAGTATCACAAAATTGAACACTGAAGCTTTCTTT. It encodes CASSITKLNTEAFF.

The J gene is TRBJ2-7, the V gene TRBV5-4; 7 bases agree with TRBD1. Germline-derived CDR1 and CDR2 are SGHNT and YYREEE (reference sequence). The CDR3 covers 16 residues. Trimming cost V 0 bases and J 3 bases; bases outside gene matches: 9. The DNA for the CDR3 is TGTGCCAGCAGCTTGGGTTCGGGGACAGCCCACTACGAGCAGTACTTC. The encoded protein is CASSLGSGTAHYEQYF.

This sequence joins TRBV9 and TRBJ2-3, with 8 positions matching TRBD2. J lost 4 bases, V lost 6 bases, and 4 bases had no gene match. The V gene's germline CDR1 is SGDLS and CDR2 YYNGEE. CDR3 size: 13 residues. The chain's CDR3 is CASTPGGADTQYF. The CDR3 DNA follows: TGTGCCAGCACCCCGGGGGGGGCAGATACGCAGTATTTT.

The V call is TRBV11-3, the J call TRBJ2-1; 14 nucleotides align to TRBD2. CDR1 SGHNT and CDR2 YENEEA come from the germline V gene. The CDR3 consists of 16 residues. With V trimmed by 5 bases and J by 6 bases, 6 bases remained unmatched. The chain's CDR3 is CASSRPGLAGGNEQFF. CDR3 DNA: TGTGCCAGCAGCCGCCCCGGACTAGCGGGGGGCAATGAGCAGTTCTTC.

The chain has TRBV9 and TRBJ2-3, with D perhaps TRBD2 (5 bases). The V end was cut by 0 bases, the J end by 8 bases, with 10 bases between. The germline V gene encodes CDR1 SGDLS and CDR2 YYNGEE. This CDR3 is built from 13 residues. Here the CDR3 reads CASSVGTPGTQYF. The CDR3 DNA sequence: TGTGCCAGCAGCGTAGGGACTCCCGGTACGCAGTATTTT.

V gene TRBV2 combines with J gene TRBJ1-5; no reliable D call. Germline CDR1 and CDR2: SNHLY and FYNNEI. V shed 6 bases and J shed 0 bases, with 6 bases lying between them. The CDR3 spans 13 residues. As DNA, the CDR3 is TGTGCCAGCAGCCAGTATAGCAATCAGCCCCAGCATTTT. Its translation: CASSQYSNQPQHF.

The chain has TRBV2 and TRBJ1-4; 7 nucleotides match TRBD1. The CDR3 contains 13 residues. After removal of 7 bases from V and 1 base from J, the junction contained 0 bases not matched to a gene. Germline-derived CDR1 and CDR2 are SNHLY and FYNNEI. The CDR3 nucleotides are TGTGCCAGCACAGGGGGAACTAATGAAAAACTGTTTTTT. This sequence encodes CASTGGTNEKLFF.

V usage is TRBV12-2 and J usage is TRBJ1-2; the table gives TRBD1 as D, unverified against the DNA. TRBV12-2 is listed as a pseudogene. The CDR3 has 13 residues. This CDR3 is CASRPGANYGYTF. The CDR3 bases are TGTGCAAGTCGCCCTGGGGCGAACTATGGCTACACCTTC.

This clone was detected a few times. The chain recombines TRBV7-9 with TRBJ2-2; D not certain. The germline gives CDR1 SEHNR, CDR2 FQNEAQ (reference sequence). V lost 5 bases and J 4 bases, leaving 14 bases between the germline ends. CDR3 size: 15 residues. CDR3 in amino acids: CASSPPLRGTGELFF. The CDR3 nucleotides are TGTGCCAGCAGCCCCCCCTTGAGAGGCACCGGGGAGCTGTTTTTT.

This chain joins TRBV5-1 and TRBJ2-7; a possible D gene is TRBD1 (6 bases). CDR3 length: 13 amino acids. V was shortened by 3 bases and J by 5 bases, with 12 bases between the two germline ends. Germline CDR1 reads SGHRS; CDR2 reads YFSETQ. CDR3 DNA: TGCGCCAGCAGCTCGATGACAGGAGACGAGCAGTACTTC. Encoded protein: CASSSMTGDEQYF.

The DNA of the CDR3 is TGTGCCAGCAGCCCGGGACAGGGGGACCTAGTAAATCAGCCCCAGCATTTT. Translating it yields CASSPGQGDLVNQPQHF. V and J are TRBV11-2 and TRBJ1-5; 11 nucleotides match TRBD1. This CDR3 comprises 17 residues. Germline V CDR1 and CDR2: SGHAT, FQNNGV. The V segment lost 5 bases and the J segment 4 bases; nucleotides outside the gene matches: 10. Full variable domain (remainder filled in from reference TRBV11-2 and TRBJ1-5): EAGVAQSPRYKIIEKRQSVAFWCNPISGHATLYWYQQILGQGPKLLIQFQNNGVVDDSQLPKDRFSAERLKGVDSTLKIQPAKLEDSAVYLCASSPGQGDLVNQPQHFGDGTRLSIL.

The V and J genes are TRBV7-2 and TRBJ2-7; 9 positions match TRBD1. This CDR3 comprises 14 residues. Germline V lookup: CDR1 SGHTA, CDR2 FQGNSA. After removal of 5 bases from V and 7 bases from J, the junction contained 9 bases not matched to a gene. CDR3 protein: CASSNRDRVGEQYF. CDR3 in DNA: TGTGCCAGCAGCAACCGGGACAGGGTGGGGGAGCAGTACTTC. Using reference TRBV7-2 and TRBJ2-7 for the parts outside the CDR3, the full variable domain is GAGVSQSPSNKVTEKGKDVELRCDPISGHTALYWYRQSLGQGLEFLIYFQGNSAPDKSGLPSDRFSAERTGGSVSTLTIQRTQQEDSAVYLCASSNRDRVGEQYFGPGTRLTVT.

V is TRBV24-1 and J is TRBJ2-5, with 11 bases identical to TRBD2. Germline-derived CDR1 and CDR2 are KGHDR and SFDVKD. With V trimmed by 3 bases and J by 3 bases, 17 bases remained unmatched. The CDR3 contains 20 residues. CDR3 nucleotides: TGTGCCACCAGTGATCCGGGGGTAGCGGGGGGGCCGCACCTAGAAGAGACCCAGTACTTC. It translates to CATSDPGVAGGPHLEETQYF.

V usage is TRBV5-1 and J usage is TRBJ2-3; D possibly corresponds to TRBD2 (6 bases). CDR3 size: 14 residues. Germline loops: CDR1 SGHRS, CDR2 YFSETQ. Between the trimmed V and J ends, which lost 3 bases and 9 bases, there was a span of 17 bases. The CDR3 sequence is CASSSGDQRGTQYF. The CDR3 region has the DNA TGCGCCAGCAGCTCGGGGGACCAACGGGGGACGCAGTATTTT.

J is TRBJ1-3 and V is TRBV7-9; 8 bases map to TRBD1. The CDR3 sequence is 13 residues long. Trimming took 1 base from V and 14 from J; bases not matched to a gene: 7. Germline loops: CDR1 SEHNR, CDR2 FQNEAQ (reference sequence). CDR3 sequence reads: CASSLVVGQALYF. DNA for the CDR3: TGTGCCAGCAGCTTAGTTGTGGGACAGGCCCTATATTTT.

In DNA, the CDR3 is TGTGCCAGCAGCAGGGCAATCAGCACAGATACGCAGTATTTT. This gives the protein CASSRAISTDTQYF. This chain joins TRBV2 and TRBJ2-3, with a weak D call TRBD1 (5 bases). Germline V gene sequence: CDR1 SNHLY, CDR2 FYNNEI. V was trimmed by 6 bases and J by 0 bases, leaving 10 bases between them. The length of the CDR3 is 14 residues.

The chain recombines TRBV5-5 with TRBJ1-6; D unresolved. Germline V lookup: CDR1 SGHKS, CDR2 YYEKEE (reference sequence). The CDR3 contains 15 residues. Trimming cost V 1 base and J 8 bases, with 13 bases left between them. The CDR3 protein is CASSLRESLHSPLHF. The CDR3 DNA reads as TGTGCCAGCAGCTTGCGGGAGTCCCTTCATTCACCCCTCCACTTT.

This rearrangement joins TRBV20-1 to TRBJ1-2; D is possibly TRBD1 (5 bases). Germline V gene data show CDR1 as DFQATT and CDR2 as SNEGSKA (reference sequence). This CDR3 spans 11 amino acids. Trimming took 0 bases from V and 8 from J, leaving 7 bases between them. Here the CDR3 reads CSAREGVGYTF. Written as DNA, the CDR3 is TGCAGTGCTAGAGAAGGGGTCGGCTACACCTTC.

This clone was seen once. The chain carries TRBV19 and TRBJ1-3; the D is unclear. The ends were cut back, 9 bases at V and 0 bases at J, with 12 bases in the middle. Germline lookup yields CDR1 LNHDA and CDR2 SQIVND (reference sequence). The CDR3 is made up of 14 amino acids. The CDR3 loop reads CASTDRGSGNTIYF. CDR3 DNA: TGTGCCAGCACAGACCGGGGCTCTGGAAACACCATATATTTT.

The chain couples TRBV9 to TRBJ1-3; D not certain. The V end lost 0 bases, the J end lost 4 bases, and 14 bases lay between the germline ends. The CDR3 contains 16 residues. The germline CDR1 and CDR2 sequences are SGDLS and YYNGEE. DNA for the CDR3: TGTGCCAGCAGCGTAGGGGAAGGGAGGATGGGAAACACCATATATTTT. Protein: CASSVGEGRMGNTIYF.

The CDR3 is CASSPTGEAEGRAFF. The CDR3 DNA is TGCGCCAGCAGCCCCACTGGGGAGGCCGAGGGGAGAGCTTTCTTT. The chain links TRBV5-1 to TRBJ1-1; D may be TRBD1 (5 bases). Trimming left V 4 bases short and J 10 bases short, with 23 bases between. Germline-derived CDR1 and CDR2 are SGHRS and YFSETQ. CDR3 size: 15 residues.

The chain combines TRBV21-1 with TRBJ2-5; TRBD1 is taken as the D call from the table, unchecked against the DNA. TRBV21-1 counts as a pseudogene. CDR3 size: 14 residues. The CDR3 sequence: CASGWDRGQETQYF. The CDR3 DNA reads as TGTGCCAGCGGTTGGGACAGGGGGCAAGAGACCCAGTACTTC.

The J gene is TRBJ1-1, the V gene TRBV30; tentatively, D is TRBD1 (6 bases). The CDR3 extends over 10 amino acids. The V gene lost 8 bases and the J gene lost 4 bases, with 8 bases spanning the gap. From germline, CDR1 is GTSNPN and CDR2 SVGIG (reference sequence). CDR3 sequence reads: CALQGTEAFF. CDR3 in DNA: TGTGCCCTACAGGGCACTGAAGCTTTCTTT.